This TCR beta chain comes out of a study of T cells in Graves' hyperthyroidism and ophthalmopathy. The source material, RNA transcripts, was used to amplify TCR beta CDR3 regions. First-round RT-PCR targeting the TCR CDR3 was performed with the HTBI primer set. TCRdb analysed the multiplex PCR reads with MiXCR anew, one entry per CDR3 protein. Of fewer than 600,000 distinct CDR3 sequences in the sample, around 15% were seen once. Germline loops: CDR1 ENHRY, CDR2 SYGVKD. The length of the CDR3 is 16 residues. Germline trimming cut 7 bases from V and 1 base from J; bases unmatched to any gene: 7. This clonotype was detected many times.

The chain combines TRBV10-3 with TRBJ2-2; TRBD2 matches 9 bases. The specimen was blood. The receptor was isolated from a woman between 18 and 29 years old with Graves' hyperthyroidism. CDR3 coding DNA: TGTGCCATCACACAGGGTAGCGGGAGGAACACCGGGGAGCTGTTTTTT. Translation: CAITQGSGRNTGELFF.